This TCR beta chain was documented in a study of control samples from healthy donors and cancer patients. Here immunoSEQ multiplex PCR was the method, and the copy in TCRdb shows in-frame clones only, minus some. The profile shows around 100,000 clones, roughly 87% of them singletons. Germline loops: CDR1 SGHTA, CDR2 FQGTGA. The CDR3 length is 14 residues. Trimming took off 5 bases at V and 7 bases at J, with 17 bases between the two ends. The specimen was blood. The source of this sequence is a woman between 50 and 59 years old in good health. The chain recombines TRBV7-3 with TRBJ1-2, with a possible D match to TRBD1 (5 bases). The CDR3 spells CASSLSRDVPGYTF. The CDR3 nucleotides are TGTGCCAGCAGCCTCTCCAGGGACGTCCCTGGCTACACCTTC.